What follows describes a single T cell receptor (beta chain). The sample is drawn from a study of blood T cell repertoires in COVID-19. The protocol was immunoSEQ multiplex PCR, while the TCRdb copy is restricted to in-frame clones and leaves out a portion. This sample carries 200,000 or so clones, approximately 91% of them seen once, and the ten largest clones take roughly 2.5%. This CDR3 comprises 16 residues. The germline gives CDR1 LNHNV, CDR2 YYDKDF (reference sequence). Unmatched junction bases numbered 5, after V lost 1 base and J lost 2 bases. Sequenced sample: peripheral blood. The V and J genes are TRBV15 and TRBJ2-3; 8 bases match TRBD1. The sequence was obtained from a woman in her fifties or sixties with acute or convalescent COVID-19. This chain's CDR3 is CATSRGQGPDTDTQYF. The CDR3 DNA follows: TGTGCCACCAGCAGAGGACAGGGGCCAGACACAGATACGCAGTATTTT.